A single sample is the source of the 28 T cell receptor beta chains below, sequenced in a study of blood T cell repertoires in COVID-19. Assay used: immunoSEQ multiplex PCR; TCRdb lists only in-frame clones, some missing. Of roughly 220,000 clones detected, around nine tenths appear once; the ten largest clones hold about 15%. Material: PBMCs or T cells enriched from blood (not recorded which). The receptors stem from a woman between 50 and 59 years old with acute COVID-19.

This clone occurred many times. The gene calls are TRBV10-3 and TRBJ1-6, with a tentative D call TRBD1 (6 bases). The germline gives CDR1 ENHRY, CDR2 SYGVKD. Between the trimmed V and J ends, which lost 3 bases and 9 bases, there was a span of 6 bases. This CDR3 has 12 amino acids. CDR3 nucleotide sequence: TGTGCCATCAGTGAAGGGGGTTCACCCCTCCACTTT. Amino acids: CAISEGGSPLHF.

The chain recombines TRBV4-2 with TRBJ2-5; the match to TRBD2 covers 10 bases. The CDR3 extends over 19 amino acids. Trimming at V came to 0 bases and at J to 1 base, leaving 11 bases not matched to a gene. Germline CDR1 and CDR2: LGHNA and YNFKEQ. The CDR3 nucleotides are TGTGCCAGCAGCCAAGAGTTATTCTTAGGACTAGCGGTCCAAGAGACCCAGTACTTC. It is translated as CASSQELFLGLAVQETQYF.

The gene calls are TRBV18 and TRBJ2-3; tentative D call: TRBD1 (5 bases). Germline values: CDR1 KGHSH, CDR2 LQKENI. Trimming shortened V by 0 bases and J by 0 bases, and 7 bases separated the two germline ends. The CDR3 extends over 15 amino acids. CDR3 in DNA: TGTGCCAGCTCACCACCGCAGGGTAGCACAGATACGCAGTATTTT. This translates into CASSPPQGSTDTQYF.

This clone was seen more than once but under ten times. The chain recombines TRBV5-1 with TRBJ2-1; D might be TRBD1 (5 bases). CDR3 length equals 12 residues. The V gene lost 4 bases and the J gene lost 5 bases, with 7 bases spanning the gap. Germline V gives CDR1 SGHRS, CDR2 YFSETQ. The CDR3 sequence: CASSVGDNEQFF. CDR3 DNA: TGCGCCAGCAGCGTAGGGGACAATGAGCAGTTCTTC. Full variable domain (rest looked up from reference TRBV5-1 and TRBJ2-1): KAGVTQTPRYLIKTRGQQVTLSCSPISGHRSVSWYQQTPGQGLQFLFEYFSETQRNKGNFPGRFSGRQFSNSRSEMNVSTLELGDSALYLCASSVGDNEQFFGPGTRLTVL.

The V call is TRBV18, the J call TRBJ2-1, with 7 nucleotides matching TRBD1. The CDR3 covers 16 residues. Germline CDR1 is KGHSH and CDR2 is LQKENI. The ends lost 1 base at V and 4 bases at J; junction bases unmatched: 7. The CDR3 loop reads CASSPQGQSSYNEQFF. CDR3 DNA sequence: TGTGCCAGCTCACCACAGGGACAGAGTTCGTACAATGAGCAGTTCTTC.

The CDR3 sequence is CASSLERGLYEQYF. CDR3 in DNA: TGTGCCAGCAGCTTAGAGCGGGGGCTCTACGAGCAGTACTTC. The chain joins TRBV7-2 to TRBJ2-7; the match to TRBD2 covers 8 bases. This CDR3 is 14 amino acids long. Germline assignment: CDR1 SGHTA and CDR2 FQGNSA. J lost 3 bases, V lost 1 base, and 2 bases had no gene match. Supplemented by reference TRBV7-2 and TRBJ2-7, the full variable domain reads GAGVSQSPSNKVTEKGKDVELRCDPISGHTALYWYRQSLGQGLEFLIYFQGNSAPDKSGLPSDRFSAERTGGSVSTLTIQRTQQEDSAVYLCASSLERGLYEQYFGPGTRLTVT.

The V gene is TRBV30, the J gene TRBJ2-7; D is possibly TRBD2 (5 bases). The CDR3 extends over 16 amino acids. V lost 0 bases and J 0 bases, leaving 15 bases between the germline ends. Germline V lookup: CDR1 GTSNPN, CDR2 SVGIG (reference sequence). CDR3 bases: TGTGCCTGGAGTGTACCCCCCTCTGGGAGCTCCTACGAGCAGTACTTC. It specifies CAWSVPPSGSSYEQYF.

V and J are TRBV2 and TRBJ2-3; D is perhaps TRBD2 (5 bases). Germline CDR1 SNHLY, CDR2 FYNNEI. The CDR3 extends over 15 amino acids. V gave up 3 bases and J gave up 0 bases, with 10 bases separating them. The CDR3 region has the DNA TGTGCCAGCAGTGAGGAGCGGTCTAGCACAGATACGCAGTATTTT. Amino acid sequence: CASSEERSSTDTQYF. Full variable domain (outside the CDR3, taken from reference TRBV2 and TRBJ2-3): EPEVTQTPSHQVTQMGQEVILRCVPISNHLYFYWYRQILGQKVEFLVSFYNNEISEKSEIFDDQFSVERPDGSNFTLKIRSTKLEDSAMYFCASSEERSSTDTQYFGPGTRLTVL.

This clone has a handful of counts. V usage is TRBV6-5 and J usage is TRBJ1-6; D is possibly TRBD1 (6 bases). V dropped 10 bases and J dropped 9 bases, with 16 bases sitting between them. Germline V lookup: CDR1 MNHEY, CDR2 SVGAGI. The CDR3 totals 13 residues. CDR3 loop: CATRGQGSSPLHF. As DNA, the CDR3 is TGTGCCACCAGGGGTCAGGGAAGTTCACCCCTCCACTTT.

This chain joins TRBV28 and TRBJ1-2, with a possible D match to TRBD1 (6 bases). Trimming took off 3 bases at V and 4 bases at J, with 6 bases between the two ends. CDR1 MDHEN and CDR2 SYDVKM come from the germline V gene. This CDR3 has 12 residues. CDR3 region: CASSFRGYGYTF. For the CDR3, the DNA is TGTGCCAGCAGTTTCAGGGGCTATGGCTACACCTTC.

For the CDR3, the DNA is TGTGCCTGGAGCCCACGGGGTAGGGGCAATCAGCCCCAGCATTTT. The encoded protein is CAWSPRGRGNQPQHF. V and J are TRBV30 and TRBJ1-5; D is undetermined. This CDR3 region has 15 residues. The V gene's germline CDR1 is GTSNPN and CDR2 SVGIG (reference sequence). Trimming removed 3 bases from V and 2 bases from J, with 14 bases in between.

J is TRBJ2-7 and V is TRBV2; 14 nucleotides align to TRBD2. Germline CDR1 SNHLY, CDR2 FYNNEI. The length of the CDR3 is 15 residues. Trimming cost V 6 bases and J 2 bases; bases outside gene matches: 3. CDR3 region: CASSEGLAGAYEQYF. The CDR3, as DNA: TGTGCCAGCAGCGAGGGACTAGCGGGAGCCTACGAGCAGTACTTC.

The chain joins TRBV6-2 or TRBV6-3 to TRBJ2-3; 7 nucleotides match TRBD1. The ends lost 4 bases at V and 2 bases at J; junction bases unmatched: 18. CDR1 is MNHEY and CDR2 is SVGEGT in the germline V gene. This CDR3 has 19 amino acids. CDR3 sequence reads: CASSSEERQGRGHTDTQYF. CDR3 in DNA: TGTGCCAGCAGTTCTGAAGAACGACAGGGCAGGGGCCACACAGATACGCAGTATTTT.

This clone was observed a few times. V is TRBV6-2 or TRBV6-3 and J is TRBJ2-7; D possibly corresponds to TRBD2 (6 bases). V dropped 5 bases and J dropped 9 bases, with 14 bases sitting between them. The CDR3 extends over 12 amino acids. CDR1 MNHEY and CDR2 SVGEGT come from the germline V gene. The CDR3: CASSPRTTRQYF. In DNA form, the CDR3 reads TGTGCCAGCAGTCCGAGGACTACACGGCAGTACTTC.

CDR3 coding DNA: TGTGCCAGTTACAGGGTCAACACTGAAGCTTTCTTT. It yields the protein CASYRVNTEAFF. The genes are TRBV28 and TRBJ1-1, with a weak D call TRBD1 (6 bases). The CDR3 extends over 12 amino acids. CDR1 is MDHEN, CDR2 SYDVKM, per germline. V lost 9 bases, J lost 2 bases, and 10 bases lay in between.

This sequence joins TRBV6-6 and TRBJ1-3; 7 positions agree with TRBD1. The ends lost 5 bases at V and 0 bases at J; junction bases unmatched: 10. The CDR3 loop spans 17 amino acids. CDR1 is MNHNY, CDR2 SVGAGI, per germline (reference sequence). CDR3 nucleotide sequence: TGTGCCAGCAGTCTCGGGACAGCCCTAAGCTCTGGAAACACCATATATTTT. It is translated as CASSLGTALSSGNTIYF.

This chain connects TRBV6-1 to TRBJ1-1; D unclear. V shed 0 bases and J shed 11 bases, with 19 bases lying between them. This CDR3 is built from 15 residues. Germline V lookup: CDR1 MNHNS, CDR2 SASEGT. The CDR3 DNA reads TGTGCCAGCAGTGAAGCCCCAATAACGACGGCAGCGGCTTTCTTT. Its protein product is CASSEAPITTAAAFF.

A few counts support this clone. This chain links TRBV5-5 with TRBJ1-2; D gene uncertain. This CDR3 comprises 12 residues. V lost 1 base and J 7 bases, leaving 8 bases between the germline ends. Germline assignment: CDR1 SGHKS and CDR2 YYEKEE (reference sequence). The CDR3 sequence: CASSLNGGGYTF. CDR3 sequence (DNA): TGTGCCAGCAGCTTGAACGGTGGTGGCTACACCTTC.

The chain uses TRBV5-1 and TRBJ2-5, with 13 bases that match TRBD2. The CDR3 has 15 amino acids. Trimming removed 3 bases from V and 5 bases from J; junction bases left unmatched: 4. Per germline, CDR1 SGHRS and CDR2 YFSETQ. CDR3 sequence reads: CASSSLLAGGETQYF. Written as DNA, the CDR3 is TGCGCCAGCAGCTCGCTACTAGCGGGAGGGGAGACCCAGTACTTC.

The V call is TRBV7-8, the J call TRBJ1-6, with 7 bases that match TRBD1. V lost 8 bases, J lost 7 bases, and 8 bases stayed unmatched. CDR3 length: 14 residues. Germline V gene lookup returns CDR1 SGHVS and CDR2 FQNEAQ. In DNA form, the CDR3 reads TGTGCCAGCCGTTTAAGGGGGCTAAATTCACCCCTCCACTTT. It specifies CASRLRGLNSPLHF.

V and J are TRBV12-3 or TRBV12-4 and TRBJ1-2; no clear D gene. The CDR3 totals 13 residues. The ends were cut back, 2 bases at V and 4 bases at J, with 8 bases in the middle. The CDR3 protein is CASSLREGYGYTF. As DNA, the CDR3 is TGTGCCAGCAGTTTAAGGGAGGGCTATGGCTACACCTTC.

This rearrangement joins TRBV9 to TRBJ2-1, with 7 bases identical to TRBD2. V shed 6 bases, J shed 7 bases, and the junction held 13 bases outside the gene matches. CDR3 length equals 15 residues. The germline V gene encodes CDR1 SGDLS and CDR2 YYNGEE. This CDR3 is CASTVGGGHRNEQFF. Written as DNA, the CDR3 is TGTGCCAGCACCGTGGGGGGGGGTCATAGGAATGAGCAGTTCTTC.

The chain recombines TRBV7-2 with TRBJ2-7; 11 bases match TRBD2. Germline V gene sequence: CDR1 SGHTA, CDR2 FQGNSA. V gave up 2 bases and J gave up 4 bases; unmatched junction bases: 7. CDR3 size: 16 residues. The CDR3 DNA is TGTGCCAGCAGCTTAAAAACTAGCGGGAGCGAGTACGAGCAGTACTTC. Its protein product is CASSLKTSGSEYEQYF.

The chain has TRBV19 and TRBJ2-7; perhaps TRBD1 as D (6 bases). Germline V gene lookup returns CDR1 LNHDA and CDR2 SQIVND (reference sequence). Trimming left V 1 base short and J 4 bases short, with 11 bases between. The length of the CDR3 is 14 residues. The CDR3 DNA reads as TGTGCCAGTAGTATAGCCCCACAGGGATACGAGCAGTACTTC. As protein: CASSIAPQGYEQYF.

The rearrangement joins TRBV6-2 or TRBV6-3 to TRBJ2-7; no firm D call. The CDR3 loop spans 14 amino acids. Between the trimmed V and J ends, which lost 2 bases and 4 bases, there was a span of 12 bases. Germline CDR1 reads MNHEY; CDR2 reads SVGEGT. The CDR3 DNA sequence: TGTGCCAGCAGTTACCGCCACTACGGGTACGAGCAGTACTTC. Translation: CASSYRHYGYEQYF.

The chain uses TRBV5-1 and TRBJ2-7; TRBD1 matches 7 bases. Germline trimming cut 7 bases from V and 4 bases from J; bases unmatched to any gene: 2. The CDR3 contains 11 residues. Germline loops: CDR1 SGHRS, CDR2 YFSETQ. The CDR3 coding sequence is TGCGCCAGCGGGGGACAGTACGAGCAGTACTTC. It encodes CASGGQYEQYF.

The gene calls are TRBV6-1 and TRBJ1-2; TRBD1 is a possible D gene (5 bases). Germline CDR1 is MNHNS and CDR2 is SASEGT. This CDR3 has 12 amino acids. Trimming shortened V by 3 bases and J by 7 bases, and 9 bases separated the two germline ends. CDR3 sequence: CASSEGGVGYTF. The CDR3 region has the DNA TGTGCCAGCAGTGAGGGGGGGGTTGGCTACACCTTC.

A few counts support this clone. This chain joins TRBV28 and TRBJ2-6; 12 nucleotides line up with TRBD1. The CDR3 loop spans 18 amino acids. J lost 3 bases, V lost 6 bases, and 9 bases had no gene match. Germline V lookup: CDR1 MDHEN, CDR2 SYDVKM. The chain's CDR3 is CASSPGGTGGLGANVLTF. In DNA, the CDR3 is TGTGCCAGCAGCCCAGGCGGGACAGGGGGCCTTGGGGCCAACGTCCTGACTTTC.